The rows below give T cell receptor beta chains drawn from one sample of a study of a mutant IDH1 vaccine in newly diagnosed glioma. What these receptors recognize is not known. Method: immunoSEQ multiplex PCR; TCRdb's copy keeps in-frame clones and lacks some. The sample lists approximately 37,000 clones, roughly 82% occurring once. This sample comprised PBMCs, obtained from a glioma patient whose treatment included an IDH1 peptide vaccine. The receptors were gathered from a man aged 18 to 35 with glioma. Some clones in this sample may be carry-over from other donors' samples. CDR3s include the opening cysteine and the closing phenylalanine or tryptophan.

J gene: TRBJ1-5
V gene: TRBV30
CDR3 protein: CAWSVGRGPYSNQPQHF

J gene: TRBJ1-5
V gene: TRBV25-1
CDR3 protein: CASSASGSPGRNQPQHF

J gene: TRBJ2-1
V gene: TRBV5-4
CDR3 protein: CASSLVKGASNEQFF

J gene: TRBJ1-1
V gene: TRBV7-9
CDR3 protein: CASSYYQNTEAFF

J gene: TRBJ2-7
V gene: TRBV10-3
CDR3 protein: CAISELYEQYF

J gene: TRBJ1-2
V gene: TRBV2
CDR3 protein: CASSEVGILANYGYTF

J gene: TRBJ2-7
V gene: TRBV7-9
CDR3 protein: CASSLVGQGIFYEQYF

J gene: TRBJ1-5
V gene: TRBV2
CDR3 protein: CASSEWGQYQPQHF

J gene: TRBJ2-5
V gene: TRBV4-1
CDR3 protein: CASSQETGRKTQYF

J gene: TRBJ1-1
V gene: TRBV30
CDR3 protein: CAWSGPGTGVNTEAFF

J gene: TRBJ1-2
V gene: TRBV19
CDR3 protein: CASSIRYGYTF

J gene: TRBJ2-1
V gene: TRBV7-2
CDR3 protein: CASSPRTTGYNEQFF

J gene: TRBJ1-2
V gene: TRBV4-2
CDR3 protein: CASSQEGGSYGYTF

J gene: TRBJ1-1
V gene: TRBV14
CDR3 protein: CASSQGLSTEAFF

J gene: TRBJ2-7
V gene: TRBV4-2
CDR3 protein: CASSQVGDRDSYEQYF

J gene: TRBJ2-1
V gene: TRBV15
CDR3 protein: CATSRGLGQGGYEQFF

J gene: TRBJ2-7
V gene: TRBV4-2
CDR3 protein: CASSHGTGTYEQYF

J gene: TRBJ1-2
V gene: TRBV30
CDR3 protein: CACIQRAGRYGYTF

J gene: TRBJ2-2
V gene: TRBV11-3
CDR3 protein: CASSLTGIGAGELFF

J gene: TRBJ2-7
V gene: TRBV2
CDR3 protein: CASMVLPGTVYEQYF

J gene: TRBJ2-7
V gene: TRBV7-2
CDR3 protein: CASSLDGTYEQYF

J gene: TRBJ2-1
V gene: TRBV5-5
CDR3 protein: CASSFDRPSYNEQFF

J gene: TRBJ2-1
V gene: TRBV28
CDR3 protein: CASSLRDSGIGDEQFF

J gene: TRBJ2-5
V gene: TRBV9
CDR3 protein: CASSVAPTSGGLETQYF

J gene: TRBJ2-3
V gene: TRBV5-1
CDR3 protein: CASSFGASTDTQYF

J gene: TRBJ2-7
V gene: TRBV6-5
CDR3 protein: CASLSGSSYEQYF

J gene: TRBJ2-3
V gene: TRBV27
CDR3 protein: CASSLPSTDTQYF